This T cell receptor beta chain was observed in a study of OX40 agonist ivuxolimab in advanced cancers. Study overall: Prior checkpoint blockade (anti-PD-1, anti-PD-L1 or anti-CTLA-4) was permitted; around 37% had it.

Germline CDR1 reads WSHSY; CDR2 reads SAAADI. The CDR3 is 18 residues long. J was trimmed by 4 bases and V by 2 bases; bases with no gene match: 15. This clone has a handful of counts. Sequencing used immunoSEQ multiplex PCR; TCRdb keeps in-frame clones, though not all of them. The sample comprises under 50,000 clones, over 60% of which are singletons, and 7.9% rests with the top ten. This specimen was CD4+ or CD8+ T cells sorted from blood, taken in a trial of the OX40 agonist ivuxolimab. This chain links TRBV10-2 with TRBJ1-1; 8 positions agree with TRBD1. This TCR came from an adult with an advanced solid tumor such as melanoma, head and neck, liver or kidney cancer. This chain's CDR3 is CASSEPRMGQGARTEAFF. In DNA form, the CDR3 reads TGCGCCAGCAGTGAGCCCCGGATGGGCCAGGGGGCTCGCACTGAAGCTTTCTTT.